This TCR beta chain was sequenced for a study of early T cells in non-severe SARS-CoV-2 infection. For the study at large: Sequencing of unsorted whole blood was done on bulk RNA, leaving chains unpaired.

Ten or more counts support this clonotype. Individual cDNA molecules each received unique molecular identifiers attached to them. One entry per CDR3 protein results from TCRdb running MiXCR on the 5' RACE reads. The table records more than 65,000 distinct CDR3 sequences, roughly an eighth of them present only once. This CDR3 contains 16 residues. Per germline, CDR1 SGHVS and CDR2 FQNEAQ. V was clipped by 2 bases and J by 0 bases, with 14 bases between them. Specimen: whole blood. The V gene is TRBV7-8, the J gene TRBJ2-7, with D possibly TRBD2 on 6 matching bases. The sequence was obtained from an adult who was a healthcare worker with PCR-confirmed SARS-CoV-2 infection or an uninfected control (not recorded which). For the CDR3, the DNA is TGTGCCAGCAGCTTAAGGGGTGACGGGAGCTCCTACGAGCAGTACTTC. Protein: CASSLRGDGSSYEQYF.